The next 24 T cell receptor beta chains were all read from a single sample in a study of technical replicates of blood from a few donors. Sequenced by immunoSEQ multiplex PCR; TCRdb stores in-frame clones only, minus some. The profile shows 55,000 to 75,000 clones, just under 95% of them singletons. The sequenced sample consisted of PBMCs. The receptors originated from a human donor in good health. Some clones in this sample may be carry-over from other donors' samples.

The chain employs TRBV30 and TRBJ1-4; D gene unclear. Trimming removed 3 bases at V and 3 bases at J, with 17 bases between. The CDR3 contains 16 residues. Germline V gene data show CDR1 as GTSNPN and CDR2 as SVGIG (reference sequence). The CDR3 nucleotides are TGTGCCTGGAGAGGGAGGGTTCGTAACTCTAATGAAAAACTGTTTTTT. Protein sequence: CAWRGRVRNSNEKLFF. The entire variable domain, with the rest obtained from reference TRBV30 and TRBJ1-4, is as follows: SQTIHQWPATLVQPVGSPLSLECTVEGTSNPNLYWYRQAAGRGLQLLFYSVGIGQISSEVPQNLSASRPQDRQFILSSKKLLLSDSGFYLCAWRGRVRNSNEKLFFGSGTQLSVL.

J is TRBJ1-5 and V is TRBV6-5; D is perhaps TRBD1 (5 bases). The CDR3 has 14 amino acids. V lost 8 bases and J 0 bases, leaving 11 bases between the germline ends. Per the germline V gene, CDR1 is MNHEY and CDR2 is SVGAGI. DNA of the CDR3: TGTGCCAGCCGGAGACAGAATAGCAATCAGCCCCAGCATTTT. It encodes CASRRQNSNQPQHF.

The chain links TRBV6-6 to TRBJ1-5, with 7 bases fitting TRBD1. The trim removed 6 bases at V and 7 bases at J, leaving 9 bases unmatched. Germline values: CDR1 MNHNY, CDR2 SVGAGI (reference sequence). The CDR3 sequence is 14 residues long. CDR3 DNA: TGTGCCAGCAGCCTTCGACAGGGTGTCCAGCCCCAGCATTTT. This codes for CASSLRQGVQPQHF.

The CDR3 DNA is TGTGCCAGCAGCCAAGGTGCAGGGTCTGGAAACACCATATATTTT. Translated, it gives CASSQGAGSGNTIYF. V and J are TRBV4-2 and TRBJ1-3, with D perhaps TRBD1 (5 bases). This CDR3 is 15 amino acids long. V was cut by 1 base and J by 1 base, with 8 bases left in between. CDR1 and CDR2 (germline): LGHNA, YNFKEQ.

This chain joins TRBV5-1 and TRBJ1-6, with D perhaps TRBD1 (5 bases). The CDR3 extends over 14 amino acids. The V and J ends lost 0 bases and 8 bases respectively, with 9 bases between them. Germline CDR1 SGHRS, CDR2 YFSETQ. The CDR3: CASSLGGDDSPLHF. CDR3 in DNA: TGCGCCAGCAGCTTGGGGGGGGATGATTCACCCCTCCACTTT.

The gene calls are TRBV7-9 and TRBJ1-4, with 7 bases fitting TRBD1. V gave up 4 bases and J gave up 0 bases; unmatched junction bases: 5. This CDR3 comprises 16 residues. Germline CDR1 reads SEHNR; CDR2 reads FQNEAQ (reference sequence). The CDR3 DNA sequence: TGTGCCAGCAGCTCAGGACAGGACACAACTAATGAAAAACTGTTTTTT. Translated, it gives CASSSGQDTTNEKLFF.

The rearrangement links TRBV15 to TRBJ2-7; 14 bases fit TRBD2. Germline CDR1 is LNHNV and CDR2 is YYDKDF (reference sequence). Trimming took 4 bases from V and 5 from J; bases not matched to a gene: 16. The CDR3 length is 19 residues. CDR3 protein: CATSTQTRFGTSGGHEQYF. The CDR3 DNA reads as TGTGCCACCAGCACACAAACGCGTTTCGGGACTAGCGGGGGTCACGAGCAGTACTTC.

This clone was seen a single time. J is TRBJ1-2 and V is TRBV4-2; 7 bases line up with TRBD1. CDR1 is LGHNA, CDR2 YNFKEQ, per germline. This CDR3 is 15 amino acids long. J was trimmed by 8 bases and V by 3 bases; bases with no gene match: 12. In DNA, the CDR3 is TGTGCCAGCAGCCAGACCGAAACAGGGGCGGGCGGCTACACCTTC. Translated, it gives CASSQTETGAGGYTF.

This rearrangement joins TRBV6-5 to TRBJ1-5, with 12 bases that match TRBD1. Germline-derived CDR1 and CDR2 are MNHEY and SVGAGI. V lost 6 bases to trimming and J lost 7 bases; unmatched junction nucleotides: 4. The CDR3 is 14 residues long. Here the CDR3 DNA reads TGTGCCAGCAGCACGGGACAGGGGGCACAGCCCCAGCATTTT. Protein: CASSTGQGAQPQHF.

V gene TRBV7-8 combines with J gene TRBJ1-1, with D hard to call. The CDR3 sequence is 16 residues long. Germline CDR1 is SGHVS and CDR2 is FQNEAQ. The V and J ends lost 0 bases and 0 bases respectively, with 11 bases between them. This CDR3 reads CASSLAHPGLNTEAFF. The DNA for the CDR3 is TGTGCCAGCAGCTTAGCGCATCCCGGGTTGAACACTGAAGCTTTCTTT. Based on the CDR3 plus reference TRBV7-8 and TRBJ1-1, the full variable domain is GAGVSQSPRYKVAKRGQDVALRCDPISGHVSLFWYQQALGQGPEFLTYFQNEAQLDKSGLPSDRFFAERPEGSVSTLKIQRTQQEDSAVYLCASSLAHPGLNTEAFFGQGTRLTVV.

The chain is built from TRBV4-1 and TRBJ2-7; the match to TRBD2 covers 12 bases. CDR3 length equals 15 residues. The V and J ends lost 0 bases and 6 bases, in that order; junction bases with no gene match: 3. CDR1 MGHRA and CDR2 YSYEKL come from the germline V gene. CDR3 in amino acids: CASSQDRGLAGEQYF. CDR3 nucleotide sequence: TGCGCCAGCAGCCAAGATAGGGGACTAGCGGGCGAGCAGTACTTC.

This clone was observed once. The CDR3 reads CASSFNWANTEAFF. In DNA form, the CDR3 reads TGTGCCAGCAGCTTTAATTGGGCGAACACTGAAGCTTTCTTT. This rearrangement joins TRBV5-6 to TRBJ1-1; D gene unclear. The germline V gene encodes CDR1 SGHDT and CDR2 YYEEEE. Trimming removed 2 bases from V and 1 base from J, with 9 bases in between. CDR3 size: 14 residues.

The CDR3: CASSLLGQGIISGELFF. The CDR3 DNA follows: TGTGCCAGCAGCTTACTAGGACAGGGGATAATCTCCGGGGAGCTGTTTTTT. The V gene is TRBV7-6, the J gene TRBJ2-2, with TRBD1 identical over 9 bases. The CDR3 sequence is 17 residues long. CDR1 is SGHVS and CDR2 is FNYEAQ in the germline V gene. Germline trimming cut 2 bases from V and 6 bases from J; bases unmatched to any gene: 10.

This chain links TRBV7-3 with TRBJ2-5; TRBD1 agrees at 7 bases. Germline values: CDR1 SGHTA, CDR2 FQGTGA. The CDR3 spans 15 residues. J was trimmed by 2 bases and V by 2 bases; bases with no gene match: 5. The CDR3 nucleotides are TGTGCCAGCAGCTTAGTACAGGGGAAGCAAGAGACCCAGTACTTC. This encodes CASSLVQGKQETQYF.

The chain carries TRBV18 and TRBJ2-5; no clear D gene. The CDR3 runs to 13 residues. The germline gives CDR1 KGHSH, CDR2 LQKENI. V gave up 6 bases and J gave up 5 bases, with 13 bases separating them. The CDR3 here is CASSNSGSETQYF. The CDR3 nucleotides are TGTGCCAGCTCGAACAGTGGCTCCGAGACCCAGTACTTC.

The V call is TRBV25-1, the J call TRBJ1-6; possibly TRBD1 for D (5 bases). Germline CDR1 and CDR2: MGHDK and SYGVNS. This CDR3 has 13 residues. The V and J ends lost 4 bases and 7 bases respectively, with 8 bases between them. For the CDR3, the DNA is TGTGCCAGCAGTGCCCCAGGGAATTCACCCCTCCACTTT. This gives the protein CASSAPGNSPLHF.

V gene TRBV7-2 combines with J gene TRBJ2-7; 7 bases align to TRBD2. Germline V gene lookup returns CDR1 SGHTA and CDR2 FQGNSA. This CDR3 is built from 14 residues. V gave up 10 bases and J gave up 7 bases; unmatched junction bases: 16. This CDR3 is CATSISGWGVEQYF. In DNA form, the CDR3 reads TGTGCCACCTCAATTAGCGGGTGGGGGGTGGAGCAGTACTTC.

V usage is TRBV19 and J usage is TRBJ1-1, with 11 bases that match TRBD1. The CDR3 totals 14 residues. V trimming: 7 bases; J trimming: 10 bases; junction bases outside the gene matches: 11. CDR1 LNHDA and CDR2 SQIVND come from the germline V gene (reference sequence). CDR3 in amino acids: CASNPGQGVTRAFF. CDR3 bases: TGTGCCAGTAACCCGGGACAGGGGGTGACCAGAGCTTTCTTT.

The CDR3 here is CASSVGQAANYGYTF. CDR3 nucleotides: TGTGCCAGCAGCGTCGGACAGGCAGCTAACTATGGCTACACCTTC. The V gene is TRBV9, the J gene TRBJ1-2, with TRBD1 identical over 7 bases. J was trimmed by 0 bases and V by 2 bases; bases with no gene match: 4. The CDR3 extends over 15 amino acids. The germline CDR1 and CDR2 sequences are SGDLS and YYNGEE.

The rearrangement links TRBV4-2 to TRBJ2-3; 9 positions match TRBD2. V lost 3 bases and J lost 3; bases outside the gene matches: 7. Germline values: CDR1 LGHNA, CDR2 YNFKEQ. The CDR3 length is 16 residues. The CDR3 nucleotides are TGTGCCAGCAGCCAGGGAGGAGCGGGGGGTACAGATACGCAGTATTTT. Encoded protein: CASSQGGAGGTDTQYF.

This clone was observed a single time. The chain has TRBV28 and TRBJ1-5, with a weak D call TRBD1 (6 bases). CDR1 MDHEN and CDR2 SYDVKM come from the germline V gene. This CDR3 is built from 14 residues. The V end lost 6 bases, the J end lost 3 bases, and 12 bases lay between the germline ends. CDR3 DNA sequence: TGTGCCAGCAGGATGGCAGGGGACAATCAGCCCCAGCATTTT. This sequence encodes CASRMAGDNQPQHF.

The chain carries TRBV19 and TRBJ1-4, with a possible D match to TRBD1 (6 bases). This CDR3 comprises 14 residues. V lost 4 bases and J lost 2, with 8 bases in between. Germline V CDR1 and CDR2: LNHDA, SQIVND (reference sequence). CDR3 protein: CASSTGQTNEKLFF. In DNA form, the CDR3 reads TGTGCCAGTAGTACCGGACAGACTAATGAAAAACTGTTTTTT.

The chain joins TRBV6-4 to TRBJ1-5; D perhaps matches TRBD1 (5 bases). The V end lost 2 bases, the J end lost 1 base, and 9 bases lay between the germline ends. The germline V gene has CDR1 MRHNA and CDR2 SNTAGT. This CDR3 contains 15 residues. The CDR3 DNA reads TGTGCCAGCAGTGACCAGGGCATGAGCAATCAGCCCCAGCATTTT. It codes for CASSDQGMSNQPQHF.

The rearrangement links TRBV4-3 to TRBJ1-1; D unclear. CDR3 length: 17 amino acids. Trimming shortened V by 0 bases and J by 1 base, and 15 bases separated the two germline ends. Germline V CDR1 and CDR2: LGHNA, YSLEER. The CDR3 DNA is TGCGCCAGCAGCCAAGAGTGGAGCCCGGCGAAGAACACTGAAGCTTTCTTT. Residues: CASSQEWSPAKNTEAFF.